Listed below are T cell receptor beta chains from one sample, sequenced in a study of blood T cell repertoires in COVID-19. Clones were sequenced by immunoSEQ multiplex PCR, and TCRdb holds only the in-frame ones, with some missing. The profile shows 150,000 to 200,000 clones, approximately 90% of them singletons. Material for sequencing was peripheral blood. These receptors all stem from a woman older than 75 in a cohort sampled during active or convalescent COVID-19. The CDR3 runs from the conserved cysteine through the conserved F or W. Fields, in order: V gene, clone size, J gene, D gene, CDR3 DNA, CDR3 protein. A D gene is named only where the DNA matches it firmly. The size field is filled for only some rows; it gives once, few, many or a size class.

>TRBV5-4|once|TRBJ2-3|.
TGTGCCAGCTCGTACAGGGGACTCACAGATACGCAGTATTTT
CASSYRGLTDTQYF
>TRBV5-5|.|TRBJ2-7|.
TGTGCCAGCAGCTTGATCGGGGGTTCCTACGAGCAGTACTTC
CASSLIGGSYEQYF
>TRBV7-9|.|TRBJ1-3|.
TGTGCCAGCAGACCCCGGGACACCCGATCCTCTGGAAACACCATATATTTT
CASRPRDTRSSGNTIYF
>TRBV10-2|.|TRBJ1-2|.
TGCGCCAGCACCGCGGGGAGGACAAGCTATGGCTACACCTTC
CASTAGRTSYGYTF
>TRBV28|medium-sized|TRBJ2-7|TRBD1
TGTGCCAGCAGTGGACAGGGCCACGAGCAGTACTTC
CASSGQGHEQYF
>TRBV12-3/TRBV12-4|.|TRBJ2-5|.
TGTGCCAGCAGTTCAGGGGGGCGGGAGACCCAGTACTTC
CASSSGGRETQYF
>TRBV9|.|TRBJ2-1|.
TGTGCCAGCAGCGTGGGGCCGCAGGGAAACAATGAGCAGTTCTTC
CASSVGPQGNNEQFF
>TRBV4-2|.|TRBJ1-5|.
TGTGCCAGCAGCCAAGCTATTGGGCGGCAGGGAAGAAGGAAGCTGAATCAGCCCCAGCATTTT
CASSQAIGRQGRRKLNQPQHF
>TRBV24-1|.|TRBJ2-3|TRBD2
TGTGCCACCAGTGATCCTAGGACTAGCCCAGATACGCAGTATTTT
CATSDPRTSPDTQYF
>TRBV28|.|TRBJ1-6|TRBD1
TGTGCCAGCAGTTTGACAGGGAGAGGTTCACCCCTCCACTTT
CASSLTGRGSPLHF
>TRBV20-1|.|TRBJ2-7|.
TGCAGTGCTAGCTCCACTCTCGAGCAGTACTTC
CSASSTLEQYF
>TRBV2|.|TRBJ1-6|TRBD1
TGTGCCAGCAGGCGCCGGGACAGGGGTTATTCACCCCTCCACTTT
CASRRRDRGYSPLHF
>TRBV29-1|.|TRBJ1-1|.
TGCAGCGTACAGCCCGCAAACACTGAAGCTTTCTTT
CSVQPANTEAFF
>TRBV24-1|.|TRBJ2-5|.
TGTGCCACCAGTGACCAGGGAGAGACCCAGTACTTC
CATSDQGETQYF
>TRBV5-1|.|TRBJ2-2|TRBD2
TGCGCCAGCAGCTTGGGGACTAGCAGTACCGGGGAGCTGTTTTTT
CASSLGTSSTGELFF
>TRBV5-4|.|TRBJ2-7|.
TGTGCCAGCAGCTTGGGGAGGCTCTACGAGCAGTACTTC
CASSLGRLYEQYF
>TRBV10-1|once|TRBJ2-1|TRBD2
TGCGCCAGCAGTGAGTCGGCCAGCGGGAGAAATGAGCAGTTCTTC
CASSESASGRNEQFF
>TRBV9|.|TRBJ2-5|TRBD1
TGTGCCAGCAGCGGAAACAGGGGGTCCCAAGAGACCCAGTACTTC
CASSGNRGSQETQYF
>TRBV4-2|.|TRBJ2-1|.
TGTGCCAGCAGCCAGAGCCTCGCGCTGGCGGCGACCACCGATGAGCAGTTCTTC
CASSQSLALAATTDEQFF
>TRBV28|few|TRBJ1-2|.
TGTGCCAGCAGTTCTGGACGGGATTCTGTCTACACCTTC
CASSSGRDSVYTF
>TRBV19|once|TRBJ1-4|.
TGTGCCAGTAGTATCGGAAAGGGGGAAAAACTGTTTTTT
CASSIGKGEKLFF
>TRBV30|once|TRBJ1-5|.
TGTGCCTGGAGCCTAGAAAATCAGCCCCAGCATTTT
CAWSLENQPQHF
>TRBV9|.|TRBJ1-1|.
TGTGCCAGCAGCGCCGGGGGGGTCGCTGAAGCTTTCTTT
CASSAGGVAEAFF
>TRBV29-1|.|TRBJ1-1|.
TGCAGCGTTACTGAACAGGTTTGGGACACTGAAGCTTTCTTT
CSVTEQVWDTEAFF
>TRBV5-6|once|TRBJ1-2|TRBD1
TGTGCCAGCAGCTTTGGACAGGGGTGGTATGGCTACACCTTC
CASSFGQGWYGYTF
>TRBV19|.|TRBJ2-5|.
TGTGCCAGTAGTCCGATCGGTCCCCAAGAGACCCAGTACTTC
CASSPIGPQETQYF
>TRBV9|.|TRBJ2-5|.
TGTGCCAGCAGCGTAATAGGGGGCCATTGGACTACTCAAGAGACCCAGTACTTC
CASSVIGGHWTTQETQYF
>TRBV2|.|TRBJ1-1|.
TGTGCCAGCAGTGGACTCCTGAACACTGAAGCTTTCTTT
CASSGLLNTEAFF
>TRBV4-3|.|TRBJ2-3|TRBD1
TGCGCCAGCAGCCAAGTATACGGGACAGGGAACACAGATACGCAGTATTTT
CASSQVYGTGNTDTQYF
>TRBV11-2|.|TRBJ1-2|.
TGTGCCAGCAGACGCAACGGACAGATCTTCGTTGGTGGCTACACCTTC
CASRRNGQIFVGGYTF
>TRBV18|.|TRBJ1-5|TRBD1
TGTGCCAGCTCACCACGGGTCGGCAGGGACAGGGGGGTTTTTTCGGGTCAGCCCCAGCATTTT
CASSPRVGRDRGVFSGQPQHF
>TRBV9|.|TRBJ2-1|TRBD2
TGTGCCAGCAGCGGGCTAGCGGGAGGGGGAGGAGAGCAGTTCTTC
CASSGLAGGGGEQFF
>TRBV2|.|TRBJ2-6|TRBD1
TGTGCCAGCAGTGGAGGACAGGTCGGGCCTAAAATCTTC
CASSGGQVGPKIF
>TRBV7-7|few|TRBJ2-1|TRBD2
TGTGCTAGCAGCTCGGGACTAGCGGGGGGGCATGAGCAGTTCTTC
CASSSGLAGGHEQFF
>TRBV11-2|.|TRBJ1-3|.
TGTGCCAGCAGCCACCCGTTGGGGGGGAGGGCTGGAAACACCATATATTTT
CASSHPLGGRAGNTIYF
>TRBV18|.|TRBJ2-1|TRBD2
TGTGCCAGCTCACCTCAACCGGGACTAGCGGACAATGAGCAGTTCTTC
CASSPQPGLADNEQFF
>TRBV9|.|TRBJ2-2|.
TGTGCCAGCAGCGTGAGGGGGAGGGACACCGGGGAGCTGTTTTTT
CASSVRGRDTGELFF
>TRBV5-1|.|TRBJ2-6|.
TGCGCCAGCAGCTTGGGCAGTACTGGGGCCAACGTCCTGACTTTC
CASSLGSTGANVLTF
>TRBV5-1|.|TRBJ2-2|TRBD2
TGCGCCAGCAGCATTGGGACTAGCGGGCCCGGGGAGCTGTTTTTT
CASSIGTSGPGELFF
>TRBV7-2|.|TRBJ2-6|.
TGTGCCAGCAGCTCGACAGCGTACTCTGGGGCCAACGTCCTGACTTTC
CASSSTAYSGANVLTF
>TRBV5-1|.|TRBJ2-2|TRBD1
TGCGCCAGCAGCCTACAGGGGGCGTCTAACACCGGGGAGCTGTTTTTT
CASSLQGASNTGELFF
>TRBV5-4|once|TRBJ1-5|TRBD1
TGTGCCAGCAGCCCTGGGACAGATAGCAATCAGCCCCAGCATTTT
CASSPGTDSNQPQHF
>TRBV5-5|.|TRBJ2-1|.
TGTGCCAGCAGCTTGGGGAACAGTGGCTCCTACAATGAGCAGTTCTTC
CASSLGNSGSYNEQFF
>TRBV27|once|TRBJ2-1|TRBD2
TGTGCCAGCAGCCCCCGACTAGCGGGAAAGGTTGAGCAGTTCTTC
CASSPRLAGKVEQFF
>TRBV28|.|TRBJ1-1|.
TGTGCCAGCAGTTCTATGACAGACTTGAACACTGAAGCTTTCTTT
CASSSMTDLNTEAFF
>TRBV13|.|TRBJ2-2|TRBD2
TGTGCCAGCAGCTTCGGGGGGGCCGGGGAGCTGTTTTTT
CASSFGGAGELFF
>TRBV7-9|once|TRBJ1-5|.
TGTGCCAGCAGCTTCGGTACGAGTATAGATCAGCCCCAGCATTTT
CASSFGTSIDQPQHF
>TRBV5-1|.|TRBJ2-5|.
TGCGCCAGCAAAGGGGGGGCAGCAGAAGAGACCCAGTACTTC
CASKGGAAEETQYF
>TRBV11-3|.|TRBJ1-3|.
TGTGCCAGCAGCTTAATCCTCCAAACAGGGATGGGAAACACCATATATTTT
CASSLILQTGMGNTIYF
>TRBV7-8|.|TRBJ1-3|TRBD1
TGTGCCAGCAGCTTAGCGCCTGGGACAGTGTGGAACACCATATATTTT
CASSLAPGTVWNTIYF
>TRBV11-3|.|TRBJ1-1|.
TGTGCCAGCAGAGGGGCCGGGTCAGCCACTGAAGCTTTCTTT
CASRGAGSATEAFF
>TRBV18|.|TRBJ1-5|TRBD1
TGTGCCAGCTCAGCCGTTACAGGGGGCGTAGGACAGCCCCAGCATTTT
CASSAVTGGVGQPQHF
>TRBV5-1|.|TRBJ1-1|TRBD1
TGCGCCAGCAGCTTGGAACCAGGGGGCACTGAAGCTTTCTTT
CASSLEPGGTEAFF
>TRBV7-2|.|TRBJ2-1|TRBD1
TGTGCCAGCAGCTTACGTCAAGGGGGCCATGAGCAGTTCTTC
CASSLRQGGHEQFF
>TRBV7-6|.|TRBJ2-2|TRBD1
TGTGCCAGCAGACCCGGATCCGGACAGGGGATGGAGGAGCTGTTTTTT
CASRPGSGQGMEELFF
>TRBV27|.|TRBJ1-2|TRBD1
TGTGCCAGCAGCTTTAGGGACAGGGGCGGCTACTATGGCTACACCTTC
CASSFRDRGGYYGYTF
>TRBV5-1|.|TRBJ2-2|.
TGCGCCAGCAGCAAGGGACAGAACACCGGGGAGCTGTTTTTT
CASSKGQNTGELFF